This T cell receptor (beta chain) was captured by sequencing in a study of Ad26.COV2.S vaccination and SARS-CoV-2 variants. General observations from the study: The study found higher spike-specific TCR breadth in vaccine than placebo recipients. Quantification of TCR breadth and depth may have yielded underestimates of total T cell responses. Placebo and vaccine recipients had non-spike TCR breadth that was similar.

Comments on this clone: The antigen remains unidentified.

The CDR3 has 14 amino acids. Trimming shortened V by 2 bases and J by 10 bases, and 12 bases separated the two germline ends. Germline CDR1 and CDR2: SGHVS and FQNEAQ. The method was immunoSEQ multiplex PCR; TCRdb's version includes in-frame clones alone and lacks a portion of them. The table records about 350,000 clones, approximately 90% of them present only once. Material: peripheral blood, obtained after recovery from COVID-19. V gene TRBV7-8 combines with J gene TRBJ1-6; no clear D. The TCR originated in a human donor who had recovered from COVID-19. This CDR3 reads CASSLQKMESPLHF. The CDR3 nucleotides read TGTGCCAGCAGCTTACAAAAGATGGAGTCACCCCTCCACTTT.